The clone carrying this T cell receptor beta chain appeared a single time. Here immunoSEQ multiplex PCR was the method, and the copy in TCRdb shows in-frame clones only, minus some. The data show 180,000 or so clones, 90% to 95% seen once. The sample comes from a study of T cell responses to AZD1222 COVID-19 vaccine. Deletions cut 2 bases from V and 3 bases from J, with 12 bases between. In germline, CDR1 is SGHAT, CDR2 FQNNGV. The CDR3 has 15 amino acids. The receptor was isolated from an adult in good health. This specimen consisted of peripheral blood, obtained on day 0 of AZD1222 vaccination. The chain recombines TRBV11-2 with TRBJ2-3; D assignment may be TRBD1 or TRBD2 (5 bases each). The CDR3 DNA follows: TGTGCCAGCAGCTTATACGGAGAGGGGACAGATACGCAGTATTTT. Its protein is CASSLYGEGTDTQYF.